Listed below are T cell receptor beta chains from one sample, sequenced in a study of T cells in Graves' hyperthyroidism and ophthalmopathy. Each CDR3 protein is one row after TCRdb ran MiXCR on the multiplex PCR reads. The sample includes over 200,000 distinct CDR3 sequences, roughly 18% of them seen just once. Sequencing was done on a sample of blood. These TCRs come from a man aged 40-50 years with Graves' hyperthyroidism. Each CDR3 is given with its conserved first and last residue. D genes are given only for firm matches. Clone size is shown for a subset of rows, as once, few, many or a class of expanded clone.

clone_size: many
v_call: TRBV19
j_call: TRBJ1-6
d_call: -
cdr3_aa: CASSMSAGIGSPLHF
cdr3_nt: TGTGCCAGTAGTATGTCGGCAGGGATTGGTTCACCCCTCCACTTT

clone_size: many
v_call: TRBV20-1
j_call: TRBJ1-5
d_call: -
cdr3_aa: CSASISLDQPQHF
cdr3_nt: TGCAGTGCTAGCATTTCATTGGATCAGCCCCAGCATTTT

clone_size: -
v_call: TRBV4-2
j_call: TRBJ1-1
d_call: -
cdr3_aa: CASSQGPMMGQSPFAKAFF
cdr3_nt: TGTGCCAGCAGCCAAGGCCCCATGATGGGGCAGAGCCCATTCGCAAAAGCTTTCTTT

clone_size: few
v_call: TRBV14
j_call: TRBJ1-2
d_call: -
cdr3_aa: CASSQAFYGNTF
cdr3_nt: TGTGCCAGCAGTCAGGCCTTCTATGGCAACACCTTC

clone_size: -
v_call: TRBV20-1
j_call: TRBJ2-7
d_call: -
cdr3_aa: CSARDRVSVSSYEQYF
cdr3_nt: TGCAGTGCTAGAGATCGTGTTTCCGTGAGCTCCTACGAGCAGTACTTC

clone_size: many
v_call: TRBV11-2
j_call: TRBJ2-7
d_call: TRBD1
cdr3_aa: CASSKPGQGYNEQYF
cdr3_nt: TGTGCCAGCAGCAAACCGGGACAGGGGTATAACGAGCAGTACTTC

clone_size: many
v_call: TRBV28
j_call: TRBJ1-2
d_call: -
cdr3_aa: CASSLRTGSWMIYGYTF
cdr3_nt: TGTGCCAGCAGCCTCCGGACGGGATCTTGGATGATTTATGGCTACACCTTC

clone_size: many
v_call: TRBV5-1
j_call: TRBJ2-1
d_call: TRBD2
cdr3_aa: CASSRMTSGENNEQFF
cdr3_nt: TGCGCCAGCAGCCGAATGACTAGCGGGGAGAACAATGAGCAGTTCTTC

clone_size: few
v_call: TRBV25-1
j_call: TRBJ1-1
d_call: -
cdr3_aa: CASSELGADTEAFF
cdr3_nt: TGTGCCAGCAGTGAATTAGGGGCGGACACTGAAGCTTTCTTT

clone_size: -
v_call: TRBV20-1
j_call: TRBJ2-5
d_call: -
cdr3_aa: CSANQLSGWQTQYF
cdr3_nt: TGCAGTGCTAACCAACTCTCCGGGTGGCAGACCCAGTACTTC

clone_size: -
v_call: TRBV7-8
j_call: TRBJ2-1
d_call: TRBD2
cdr3_aa: CASSYSVTSVYEQFF
cdr3_nt: TGTGCCAGCAGCTACTCGGTGACTAGCGTTTATGAGCAGTTCTTC

clone_size: many
v_call: TRBV7-9
j_call: TRBJ2-1
d_call: -
cdr3_aa: CASSRGGLGYNEQFF
cdr3_nt: TGTGCCAGCAGCAGGGGGGGGCTCGGGTACAATGAGCAGTTCTTC

clone_size: -
v_call: TRBV7-3
j_call: TRBJ2-7
d_call: TRBD2
cdr3_aa: CASSLGKFSGMYEQYF
cdr3_nt: TGTGCCAGCAGCCTCGGAAAATTTAGCGGGATGTACGAGCAGTACTTC

clone_size: many
v_call: TRBV5-1
j_call: TRBJ2-3
d_call: -
cdr3_aa: CASSPTRQGGDTQYF
cdr3_nt: TGCGCCAGCAGCCCGACCCGACAGGGAGGGGATACGCAGTATTTT

clone_size: many
v_call: TRBV5-1
j_call: TRBJ2-3
d_call: TRBD2
cdr3_aa: CASSSFTSGDSDTQYF
cdr3_nt: TGCGCCAGCAGCTCGTTTACTAGCGGAGATTCAGATACGCAGTATTTT

clone_size: -
v_call: TRBV6-2/TRBV6-3
j_call: TRBJ1-1
d_call: -
cdr3_aa: CATQKGPYTEAFF
cdr3_nt: TGTGCCACCCAAAAGGGGCCCTACACTGAAGCTTTCTTT

clone_size: few
v_call: TRBV6-5
j_call: TRBJ2-3
d_call: -
cdr3_aa: CASSYLGRDGTDTQYF
cdr3_nt: TGTGCCAGCAGTTACCTTGGCAGGGATGGCACAGATACGCAGTATTTT

clone_size: -
v_call: TRBV3-1
j_call: TRBJ2-3
d_call: TRBD2
cdr3_aa: CASSKRGSDTQYF
cdr3_nt: TGTGCCAGCAGCAAGCGGGGATCAGATACGCAGTATTTT

clone_size: many
v_call: TRBV15
j_call: TRBJ1-5
d_call: -
cdr3_aa: CATSRVGGGRISNQPQHF
cdr3_nt: TGTGCCACCAGCAGAGTTGGGGGTGGCAGGATTAGCAATCAGCCCCAGCATTTT

clone_size: -
v_call: TRBV4-2
j_call: TRBJ2-7
d_call: TRBD2
cdr3_aa: CASRDAAGATYEQYF
cdr3_nt: TGTGCCAGCAGGGACGCAGCGGGAGCCACCTACGAGCAGTACTTC

clone_size: many
v_call: TRBV13
j_call: TRBJ2-7
d_call: TRBD1
cdr3_aa: CASSVRAGGYEQYF
cdr3_nt: TGTGCCAGCAGCGTCCGGGCAGGGGGTTACGAGCAGTACTTC

clone_size: many
v_call: TRBV7-8
j_call: TRBJ1-5
d_call: -
cdr3_aa: CASSLWGSENSNQPQHF
cdr3_nt: TGTGCCAGCAGCTTATGGGGCAGCGAGAATAGCAATCAGCCCCAGCATTTT